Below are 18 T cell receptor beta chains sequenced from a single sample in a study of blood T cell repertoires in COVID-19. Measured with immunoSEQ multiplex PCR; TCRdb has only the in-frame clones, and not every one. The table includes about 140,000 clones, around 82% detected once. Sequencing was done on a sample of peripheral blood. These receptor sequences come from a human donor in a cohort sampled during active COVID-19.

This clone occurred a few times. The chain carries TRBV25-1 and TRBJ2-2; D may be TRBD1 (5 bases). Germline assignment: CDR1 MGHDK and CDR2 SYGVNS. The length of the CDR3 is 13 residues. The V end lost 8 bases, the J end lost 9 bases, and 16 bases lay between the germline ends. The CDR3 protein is CASGEDSSRELFF. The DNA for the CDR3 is TGTGCCAGCGGGGAAGACAGCAGCCGGGAGCTGTTTTTT.

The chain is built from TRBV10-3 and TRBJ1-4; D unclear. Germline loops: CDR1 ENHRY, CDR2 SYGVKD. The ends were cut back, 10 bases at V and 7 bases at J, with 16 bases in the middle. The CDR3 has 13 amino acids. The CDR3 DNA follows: TGTGCCACGGCGGGGATCTCGATTGAAAAACTGTTTTTT. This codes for CATAGISIEKLFF.

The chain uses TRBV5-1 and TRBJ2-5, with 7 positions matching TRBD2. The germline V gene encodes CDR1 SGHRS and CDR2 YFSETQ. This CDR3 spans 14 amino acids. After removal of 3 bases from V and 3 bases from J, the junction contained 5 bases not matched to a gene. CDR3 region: CASSSSGAKETQYF. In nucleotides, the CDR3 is TGCGCCAGCAGCTCGAGCGGGGCAAAAGAGACCCAGTACTTC.

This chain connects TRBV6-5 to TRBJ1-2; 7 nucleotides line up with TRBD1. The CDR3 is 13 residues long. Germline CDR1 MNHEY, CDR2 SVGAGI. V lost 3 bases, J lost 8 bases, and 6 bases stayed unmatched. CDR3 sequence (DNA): TGTGCCAGCAGTTATGGGACAGTTGACGGCTACACCTTC. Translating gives CASSYGTVDGYTF.

This CDR3 reads CASSLDRGTYNEQFF. CDR3 nucleotides: TGTGCCAGCAGCTTGGACAGGGGAACCTACAATGAGCAGTTCTTC. V usage is TRBV7-6 and J usage is TRBJ2-1; 9 bases line up with TRBD1. This CDR3 region has 15 residues. V was clipped by 3 bases and J by 2 bases; unmatched bases: 2. The germline V gene has CDR1 SGHVS and CDR2 FNYEAQ.

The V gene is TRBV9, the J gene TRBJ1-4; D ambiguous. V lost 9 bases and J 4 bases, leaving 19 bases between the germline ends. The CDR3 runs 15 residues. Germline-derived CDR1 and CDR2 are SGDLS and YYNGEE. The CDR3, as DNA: TGTGCCACCCCGGGATGGACTGGCCTTAATGAAAAACTGTTTTTT. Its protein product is CATPGWTGLNEKLFF.

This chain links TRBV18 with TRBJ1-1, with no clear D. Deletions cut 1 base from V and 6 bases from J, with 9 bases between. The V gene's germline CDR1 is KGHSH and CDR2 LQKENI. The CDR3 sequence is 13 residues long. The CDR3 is CASSPLVLPEAFF. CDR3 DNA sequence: TGTGCCAGCTCACCACTGGTACTCCCTGAAGCTTTCTTT.

The CDR3 DNA is TGTGCCAGCAGCTTGGGGCCGGGACTAGCGGGAGTTGAGCAGTTCTTC. Its protein product is CASSLGPGLAGVEQFF. The chain employs TRBV5-6 and TRBJ2-1; the match to TRBD2 covers 14 bases. The CDR3 is 16 residues long. Germline CDR1 SGHDT, CDR2 YYEEEE. Germline trimming cut 0 bases from V and 9 bases from J; bases unmatched to any gene: 5.

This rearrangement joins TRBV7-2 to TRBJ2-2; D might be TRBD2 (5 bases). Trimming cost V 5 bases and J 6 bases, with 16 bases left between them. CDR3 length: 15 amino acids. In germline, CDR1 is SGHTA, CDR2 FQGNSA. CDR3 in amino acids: CASSPGGLAPGELFF. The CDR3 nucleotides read TGTGCCAGCAGCCCAGGTGGACTGGCGCCCGGGGAGCTGTTTTTT.

The DNA for the CDR3 is TGTGCCAGCACTATAGGACAGGGAGGGCAGCCCCAGCATTTT. Translating it yields CASTIGQGGQPQHF. The V gene is TRBV2, the J gene TRBJ1-5, with 8 nucleotides matching TRBD1. From germline, CDR1 is SNHLY and CDR2 FYNNEI. The CDR3 covers 14 residues. The J segment lost 7 bases and the V segment lost 7 bases, leaving 9 bases of the junction unmatched. The full variable domain, completed using reference TRBV2 and TRBJ1-5, is EPEVTQTPSHQVTQMGQEVILRCVPISNHLYFYWYRQILGQKVEFLVSFYNNEISEKSEIFDDQFSVERPDGSNFTLKIRSTKLEDSAMYFCASTIGQGGQPQHFGDGTRLSIL.

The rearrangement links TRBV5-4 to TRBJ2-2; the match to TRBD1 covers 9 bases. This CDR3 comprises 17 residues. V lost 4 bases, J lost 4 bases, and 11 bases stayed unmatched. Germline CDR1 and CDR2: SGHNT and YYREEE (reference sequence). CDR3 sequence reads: CASSRAGTGSVTGELFF. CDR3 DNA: TGTGCCAGCAGCCGAGCCGGGACAGGGTCGGTCACCGGGGAGCTGTTTTTT.

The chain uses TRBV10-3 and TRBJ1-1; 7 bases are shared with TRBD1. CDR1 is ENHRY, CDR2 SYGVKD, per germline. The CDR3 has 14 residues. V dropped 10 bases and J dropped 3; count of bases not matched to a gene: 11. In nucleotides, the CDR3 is TGTGCCAGCAGGGGGGACTTGGTGGACACTGAAGCTTTCTTT. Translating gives CASRGDLVDTEAFF.

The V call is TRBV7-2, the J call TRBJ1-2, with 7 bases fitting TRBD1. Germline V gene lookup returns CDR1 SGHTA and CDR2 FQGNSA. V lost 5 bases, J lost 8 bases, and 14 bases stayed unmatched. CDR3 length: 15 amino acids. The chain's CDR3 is CASSPRTGATEGYTF. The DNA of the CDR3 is TGTGCCAGCAGCCCCCGGACAGGAGCCACTGAGGGCTACACCTTC.

This CDR3 reads CASSPFGTGAHNSPLHF. DNA of the CDR3: TGTGCCAGCTCACCATTCGGGACAGGGGCCCATAATTCACCCCTCCACTTT. The rearrangement uses TRBV18 and TRBJ1-6; TRBD1 matches 10 bases. The CDR3 runs to 17 residues. V trimming: 2 bases; J trimming: 5 bases; junction bases outside the gene matches: 6. Germline CDR1 KGHSH, CDR2 LQKENI. Full variable domain (missing parts from reference TRBV18 and TRBJ1-6): NAGVMQNPRHLVRRRGQEARLRCSPMKGHSHVYWYRQLPEEGLKFMVYLQKENIIDESGMPKERFSAEFPKEGPSILRIQQVVRGDSAAYFCASSPFGTGAHNSPLHFGNGTRLTVT.

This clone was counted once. CDR3 nucleotides: TGTGCCATCAGTGAGCAGGGCTCTTATAACTATGGCTACACCTTC. Its translation is CAISEQGSYNYGYTF. This chain connects TRBV10-3 to TRBJ1-2; D is perhaps TRBD1 (5 bases). Germline CDR1 reads ENHRY; CDR2 reads SYGVKD. The CDR3 loop spans 15 amino acids. The V gene lost 2 bases and the J gene lost 1 base, with 11 bases spanning the gap.

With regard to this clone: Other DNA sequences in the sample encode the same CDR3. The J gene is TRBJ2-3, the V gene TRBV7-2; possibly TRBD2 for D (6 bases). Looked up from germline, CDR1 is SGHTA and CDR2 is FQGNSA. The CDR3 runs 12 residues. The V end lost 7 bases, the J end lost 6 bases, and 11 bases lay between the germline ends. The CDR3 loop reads CASNQRGDTQYF. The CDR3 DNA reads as TGTGCCAGCAACCAACGGGGGGATACGCAGTATTTT. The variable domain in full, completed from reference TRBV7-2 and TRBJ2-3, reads GAGVSQSPSNKVTEKGKDVELRCDPISGHTALYWYRQSLGQGLEFLIYFQGNSAPDKSGLPSDRFSAERTGGSVSTLTIQRTQQEDSAVYLCASNQRGDTQYFGPGTRLTVL.

The CDR3: CASSSRQGLAVDNEQFF. CDR3 nucleotides: TGTGCCAGCAGCTCCCGGCAGGGACTAGCGGTCGACAATGAGCAGTTCTTC. The chain combines TRBV7-8 with TRBJ2-1; 11 bases are shared with TRBD2. CDR1 and CDR2 (germline): SGHVS, FQNEAQ. The CDR3 has 17 amino acids. The J segment lost 5 bases and the V segment lost 4 bases, leaving 10 bases of the junction unmatched.

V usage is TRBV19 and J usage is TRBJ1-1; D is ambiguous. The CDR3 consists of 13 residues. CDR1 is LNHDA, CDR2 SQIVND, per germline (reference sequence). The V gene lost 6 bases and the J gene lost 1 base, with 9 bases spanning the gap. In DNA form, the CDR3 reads TGTGCCAGTAGCTCTCTAAGGAACACTGAAGCTTTCTTT. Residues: CASSSLRNTEAFF. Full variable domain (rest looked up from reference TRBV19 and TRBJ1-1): DGGITQSPKYLFRKEGQNVTLSCEQNLNHDAMYWYRQDPGQGLRLIYYSQIVNDFQKGDIAEGYSVSREKKESFPLTVTSAQKNPTAFYLCASSSLRNTEAFFGQGTRLTVV.